This T cell receptor (beta chain) stems from a study of T cell responses to AZD1222 COVID-19 vaccine. TCRdb's copy holds only in-frame clones and misses some; the assay was immunoSEQ multiplex PCR. The sample consists of roughly 140,000 clones, about 93% of them appearing once. Study results and limitations: The sample set comprised mostly white British donors with more females, and clonal diversity was possibly underestimated. Repertoire sampling occurred only after the peak T cell response.

On this clone itself: Its antigen is undetermined.

The CDR3 has 15 amino acids. V lost 5 bases, J lost 2 bases, and 13 bases lay in between. The germline V gene encodes CDR1 SGHVS and CDR2 FQNEAQ. This TCR was recovered from an adult in good health. The chain uses TRBV7-8 and TRBJ1-3; no clear D. This sample comprised peripheral blood, obtained on day 0 of AZD1222 vaccination. The CDR3 here is CASSPVAGTGNTIYF. The CDR3 DNA sequence: TGTGCCAGCAGCCCAGTGGCGGGAACTGGAAACACCATATATTTT.